The clone carrying this TCR beta chain was recorded only once. Its antigen is unidentified. The CDR3 is 14 amino acids. Germline CDR1 SGHTA, CDR2 FQGTGA. V gave up 3 bases and J gave up 7 bases; unmatched junction bases: 2. Sequencing used immunoSEQ multiplex PCR; TCRdb keeps in-frame clones, though not all of them. This sample has 70,000 or so clones, with 73% found just once. The entry originates in a study of vaccination effects on CD4 cells after COVID-19. Study results and caveats: Limitations: small convalescent group and missing early post-infection timepoints.

Using viral peptide pools, the ViraFEST assay grew out antigen-specific CD4+ T cells prior to sequencing. Cultured cells yielded isolated CD4+ T cells after 10 days. SARS-CoV-2 infection was confirmed by PCR in the person between March and December 2020. The genes are TRBV7-3 and TRBJ2-1, with 11 bases fitting TRBD2. The sequence was collected from a human donor who had a prior SARS-CoV-2 infection. The material was CD4+ T cells from PBMCs cultured with HIV peptides, obtained before COVID-19 vaccination. Regarding subset: HIV-1 Nef peptide pool negative control/reference culture. CDR3: CASSLTSGVNEQFF. CDR3 nucleotide sequence: TGTGCCAGCAGCTTGACTAGCGGGGTAAATGAGCAGTTCTTC.